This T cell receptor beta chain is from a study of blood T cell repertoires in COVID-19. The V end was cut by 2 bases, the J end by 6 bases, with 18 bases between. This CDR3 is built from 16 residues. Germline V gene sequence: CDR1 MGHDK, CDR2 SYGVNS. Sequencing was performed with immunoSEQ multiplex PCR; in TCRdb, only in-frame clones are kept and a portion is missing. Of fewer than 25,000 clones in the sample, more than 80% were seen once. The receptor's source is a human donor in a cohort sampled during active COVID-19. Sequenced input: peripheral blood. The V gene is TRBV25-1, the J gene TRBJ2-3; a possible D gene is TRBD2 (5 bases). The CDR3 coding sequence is TGTGCCAGCAGTGAAAGGATGGCCTTTCGAGGGGATACGCAGTATTTT. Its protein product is CASSERMAFRGDTQYF.